These T cell receptor beta chains were read from a single sample in a study of T cells in Graves' hyperthyroidism and ophthalmopathy. MiXCR was run by TCRdb on the multiplex PCR reads, yielding one entry per CDR3 protein. This sample has hundreds of thousands of distinct CDR3 sequences, with about a sixth found just once. Sequences were obtained from blood. The receptors come from a woman younger than 45 with Graves' hyperthyroidism. Both conserved end residues are part of each CDR3.

j_gene | v_gene | CDR3aa
TRBJ2-2 | TRBV11-2 | CASSPPPSGRAGGELFF
TRBJ1-5 | TRBV4-3 | CASSQVGDQPQHF
TRBJ2-7 | TRBV12-3/TRBV12-4 | CASGLPGEQYF
TRBJ2-7 | TRBV30 | CAWTGAYEQYF
TRBJ2-3 | TRBV7-3 | CASSLGGRAPDTQYF
TRBJ2-7 | TRBV4-1 | CASSHNAGYEQYF
TRBJ1-2 | TRBV5-1 | CASSPGGTANYGYTF
TRBJ2-2 | TRBV7-2 | CASSFLRGLAGPGELFF
TRBJ1-6 | TRBV12-3/TRBV12-4 | CASSFSTTGVSPLHF
TRBJ1-6 | TRBV7-9 | CASSARGPTGNSPLHF
TRBJ2-3 | TRBV28 | CASNGGRGLSDTQYF
TRBJ2-7 | TRBV28 | CASTSLLAVYEQYF
TRBJ1-2 | TRBV5-1 | CARQGYGYTF
TRBJ2-3 | TRBV20-1 | CSAREPTSSTDTQYF
TRBJ2-7 | TRBV10-3 | CAISLGGGSYEQYF
TRBJ2-1 | TRBV11-1 | CASSPRGLAGGVDEQFF
TRBJ1-5 | TRBV12-3/TRBV12-4 | CASGTDRGGNQPQHF
TRBJ2-2 | TRBV20-1 | CSARPPGQGTGELFF
TRBJ2-7 | TRBV4-1 | CASSQVGAGTYEQYF
TRBJ2-3 | TRBV6-2/TRBV6-3 | CASKSIADTQYF
TRBJ1-6 | TRBV12-3/TRBV12-4 | CASSGPTGGSPLHF
TRBJ2-1 | TRBV30 | CAWSPGSYNEQFF
TRBJ1-1 | TRBV6-1 | CASSRAGGSRTEAFF